This T cell receptor (beta chain) was sequenced for a study of cytomegalovirus exposure and HLA in healthy donors. Study-level points and caveats: In a later analysis, across HLA loci, associated TCR counts were highest for DRB1, lowest for HLA-C. The investigators catalogued 150 or so TCR beta chains as cytomegalovirus-associated. Common viral pathogens were later found to be apparently linked to several of the most significant clusters.

The sample holds one count of this clone. Antigen unknown. Other nucleotide sequences in the sample specify the same CDR3. The CDR3 runs 15 residues. Germline CDR1 and CDR2: SGHRS and YFSETQ. The V end lost 4 bases, the J end lost 2 bases, and 14 bases lay between the germline ends. All donors participated as healthy donors of bone marrow. With 60 Vbeta and 13 Jbeta primers, the PCR was carried out. The protocol was immunoSEQ multiplex PCR, while the TCRdb copy is restricted to in-frame clones and leaves out a portion. In the table there are 60,000 to 65,000 clones, about 89% of which are singletons. Sample: PBMCs. This receptor was obtained from a young man in good health and CMV-seronegative. This chain joins TRBV5-1 and TRBJ2-3, with a possible D match to TRBD2 (5 bases). CDR3 residues: CASSLGGTSTDTQYF. For the CDR3, the DNA is TGCGCCAGCAGCCTCGGAGGCACATCCACAGATACGCAGTATTTT.